A single sample is the source of the 26 T cell receptor beta chains below, sequenced in a study of blood T cells in healthy people across ages. Next came a second PCR, run for about 6 to 11 cycles, which used a sample-barcoded 5' primer along with a J-beta primer mix. TCRdb re-analysed the 5' RACE reads in MiXCR, keeping a single row per CDR3 protein. The sample holds around 970,000 distinct CDR3 sequences, around 54% seen once. The sample consisted of blood. All receptors come from a woman aged 55-69 years in good health.

This clonotype was seen a single time. The chain carries TRBV20-1 and TRBJ1-2; D is undetermined. The CDR3 covers 14 residues. Trimming cost V 2 bases and J 0 bases, with 10 bases left between them. The germline V gene has CDR1 DFQATT and CDR2 SNEGSKA (reference sequence). In nucleotides, the CDR3 is TGCAGTGCTAGATCCACCTCTGCTAACTATGGCTACACCTTC. Protein sequence: CSARSTSANYGYTF.

The rearrangement uses TRBV20-1 and TRBJ2-5; D call uncertain. Germline V CDR1 and CDR2: DFQATT, SNEGSKA (reference sequence). The CDR3 contains 14 residues. Trimming pared 1 base from V and 4 bases from J, leaving 13 bases between. CDR3 bases: TGCAGTGCTAGAGGGTGGGCCGCATCAGAGACCCAGTACTTC. Its translation is CSARGWAASETQYF.

This clonotype has only a few counts. The chain carries TRBV10-3 and TRBJ1-5; 7 bases match TRBD1. V lost 7 bases, J lost 5 bases, and 5 bases stayed unmatched. Germline V lookup: CDR1 ENHRY, CDR2 SYGVKD. The CDR3 sequence is 13 residues long. The CDR3 coding sequence is TGTGCCATCAAGGGGACAGCCCATCAGCCCCAGCATTTT. This encodes CAIKGTAHQPQHF.

The table lists this clonotype with a few counts. The genes are TRBV6-2 or TRBV6-3 and TRBJ2-3, with D perhaps matching TRBD2 (5 bases). V shed 8 bases and J shed 3 bases, with 12 bases lying between them. The CDR3 loop spans 13 amino acids. Germline lookup yields CDR1 MNHEY and CDR2 SVGEGT. In nucleotides, the CDR3 is TGTGCCAGCCGGGTAGGGAGTACAGATACGCAGTATTTT. Encoded protein: CASRVGSTDTQYF.

The chain is built from TRBV6-5 and TRBJ2-5; D call uncertain. Germline CDR1 and CDR2: MNHEY and SVGAGI. V was shortened by 0 bases and J by 5 bases, with 13 bases between the two germline ends. The CDR3 spans 15 residues. The CDR3 bases are TGTGCCAGCAGTTACTCACTGGGTTCTCACGAGACCCAGTACTTC. It codes for CASSYSLGSHETQYF.

The chain uses TRBV7-6 and TRBJ1-2; TRBD1 agrees at 7 bases. The germline V gene encodes CDR1 SGHVS and CDR2 FNYEAQ. This CDR3 has 12 residues. Unmatched junction bases numbered 6, after V lost 11 bases and J lost 3 bases. CDR3 sequence: CAVARGDYGYTF. CDR3 nucleotides: TGTGCCGTGGCCAGGGGGGACTATGGCTACACCTTC.

The chain is built from TRBV20-1 and TRBJ2-1; TRBD2 matches 11 bases. The CDR3 length is 16 residues. CDR1 DFQATT and CDR2 SNEGSKA come from the germline V gene (reference sequence). Losses at the gene ends were 5 bases for V and 1 base for J; bases not matched to a gene: 7. In DNA, the CDR3 is TGCAGTGCTCTGGGACTAGCGGATAAATCCTACAATGAGCAGTTCTTC. It is translated as CSALGLADKSYNEQFF.

The chain recombines TRBV7-9 with TRBJ2-7; D uncertain. With 5 bases removed from V and 6 bases from J, the gap between germline ends came to 11 bases. Germline V gene data show CDR1 as SEHNR and CDR2 as FQNEAQ (reference sequence). The CDR3 extends over 12 amino acids. For the CDR3, the DNA is TGTGCCAGCAGCCCCCCCCTTGCCGAGCAGTACTTC. Protein: CASSPPLAEQYF.

To note about this clonotype: One junction end disagrees with the germline gene, perhaps due to a read error. This chain connects TRBV4-2 to TRBJ1-6; D possibly corresponds to TRBD1 (6 bases). The V gene's germline CDR1 is LGHNA and CDR2 YNFKEQ. The CDR3 has 17 amino acids. Written as DNA, the CDR3 is TGTGCCAGCAGCCCCCGGTCGGCAGGGGACCTAAATTCCCCCCTCCACTTT. This translates into CASSPRSAGDLNSPLHF.

The genes are TRBV20-1 and TRBJ2-3; D not certain. Trimming removed 3 bases at V and 2 bases at J, with 12 bases between. Germline V gene data show CDR1 as DFQATT and CDR2 as SNEGSKA (reference sequence). This CDR3 region has 14 residues. CDR3 amino acids: CSASLREITDTQYF. CDR3 sequence (DNA): TGCAGTGCTAGTCTCCGCGAGATCACAGATACGCAGTATTTT.

In this sample, this clonotype turned up once. CDR3 residues: CSAGEGTSNQPQHF. DNA for the CDR3: TGCAGTGCAGGCGAGGGGACTAGCAATCAGCCCCAGCATTTT. The rearrangement joins TRBV20-1 to TRBJ1-5, with D perhaps matching TRBD1 (5 bases). Germline V gives CDR1 DFQATT, CDR2 SNEGSKA (reference sequence). V was cut by 6 bases and J by 0 bases, with 12 bases left in between. The CDR3 spans 14 residues.

The V gene is TRBV19, the J gene TRBJ2-7; D could derive from TRBD1 or TRBD2 (6 bases each). Germline lookup yields CDR1 LNHDA and CDR2 SQIVND (reference sequence). The V gene lost 3 bases and the J gene lost 2 bases, with 11 bases spanning the gap. This CDR3 contains 14 residues. In DNA, the CDR3 is TGTGCCAGTAGTATTTGGGGGGCGGCCTACGAGCAGTACTTC. Residues: CASSIWGAAYEQYF.

The chain uses TRBV4-2 and TRBJ1-6, with a tentative D call TRBD1 (5 bases). V was shortened by 0 bases and J by 7 bases, with 10 bases between the two germline ends. Germline CDR1 and CDR2: LGHNA and YNFKEQ. The CDR3 runs 15 residues. The CDR3 sequence is CASSQDPGTNSPLHF. CDR3 coding DNA: TGTGCCAGCAGCCAAGATCCGGGGACCAATTCACCCCTCCACTTT.

This sequence joins TRBV21-1 and TRBJ2-1; TRBD1, the table's D call, lacks a check against the DNA. TRBV21-1 is a known pseudogene. The CDR3 is 18 amino acids. The CDR3 protein is CASSKVSAPNASYNEQFF. CDR3 sequence (DNA): TGTGCCAGCAGCAAAGTTTCAGCGCCGAACGCTTCCTACAATGAGCAGTTCTTC.

Worth noting for this clonotype: A much larger clonotype is one base distant, so this may be a read error. The gene calls are TRBV7-2 and TRBJ2-7; D uncertain. CDR1 and CDR2 from the germline V gene are SGHTA and FQGNSA. The CDR3 totals 13 residues. The CDR3 region is CGSSLKAAYEQYF. The DNA for the CDR3 is TGTGGCAGCAGCCTAAAGGCCGCGTACGAGCAGTACTTC.

This clonotype was observed a handful of times. The gene calls are TRBV9 and TRBJ2-4, with D possibly being TRBD1 (6 bases). The CDR3 covers 18 residues. Germline V gene data show CDR1 as SGDLS and CDR2 as YYNGEE. V shed 0 bases and J shed 1 base, with 17 bases lying between them. CDR3 in DNA: TGTGCCAGCAGCGTAGGACCCTCAGGGGATGGGGCCAAAAACATTCAGTACTTC. This sequence encodes CASSVGPSGDGAKNIQYF.

A few counts support this clonotype. The chain uses TRBV4-2 and TRBJ2-3; 12 bases fit TRBD2. This CDR3 is 16 amino acids long. Germline V CDR1 and CDR2: LGHNA, YNFKEQ. V lost 4 bases to trimming and J lost 3 bases; unmatched junction nucleotides: 5. In DNA form, the CDR3 reads TGTGCCAGCAGCCGCTCAACTAGCGGGGGGACAGATACGCAGTATTTT. The encoded protein is CASSRSTSGGTDTQYF.

V gene TRBV12-3 or TRBV12-4 combines with J gene TRBJ2-3; 11 bases are shared with TRBD2. The ends lost 1 base at V and 8 bases at J; junction bases unmatched: 5. The CDR3 spans 15 residues. The CDR3 region has the DNA TGTGCCAGCAGTTTAGAAGGACTAGCGGGTGGTACGCAGTATTTT. It encodes CASSLEGLAGGTQYF.

This clonotype was seen a single time. The gene calls are TRBV9 and TRBJ2-5; 11 positions match TRBD2. Germline V gene lookup returns CDR1 SGDLS and CDR2 YYNGEE. The CDR3 has 18 amino acids. V trimming: 4 bases; J trimming: 11 bases; junction bases outside the gene matches: 22. This CDR3 reads CASSQYHTSGSSANEQYF. DNA of the CDR3: TGTGCCAGCAGCCAATACCACACTAGCGGGAGTAGTGCAAATGAGCAGTACTTC.

This clonotype has just a few counts. The chain has TRBV28 and TRBJ2-7, with a possible D match to TRBD1 (6 bases). The length of the CDR3 is 16 residues. From germline, CDR1 is MDHEN and CDR2 SYDVKM. V was trimmed by 8 bases and J by 4 bases, leaving 24 bases between them. The CDR3 region is CASSLLGQGKGYEQYF. The CDR3 bases are TGTGCCAGCTCCCTTCTGGGGCAGGGGAAAGGGTACGAGCAGTACTTC.

This clonotype was recorded many times. The chain uses TRBV7-3 and TRBJ1-2, with a weak D call TRBD1 (6 bases). V dropped 0 bases and J dropped 4 bases, with 9 bases sitting between them. The CDR3 consists of 14 residues. Germline values: CDR1 SGHTA, CDR2 FQGTGA. For the CDR3, the DNA is TGTGCCAGCAGCTTAACGGACAGTATCTATGGCTACACCTTC. It encodes CASSLTDSIYGYTF.

The chain is built from TRBV29-1 and TRBJ2-5; 9 nucleotides agree with TRBD1. TRBJ2-7 matches the DNA end more closely, so the J call is doubtful. The CDR3 is 13 amino acids. In germline, CDR1 is SQVTM, CDR2 ANQGSEA. The CDR3 coding sequence is TGCAGCGTTGTGGGACAGGGCCTTGGCGAGCAGTACTTC. Translation gives CSVVGQGLGEQYF.

The chain carries TRBV4-1 and TRBJ2-7; possibly TRBD1 or TRBD2 for D (5 bases each). The CDR3 is made up of 17 amino acids. Per germline, CDR1 MGHRA and CDR2 YSYEKL. Trimming cost V 2 bases and J 1 base, with 18 bases left between them. The CDR3 region is CASSQPLGPVGSYEQYF. Written as DNA, the CDR3 is TGCGCCAGCAGCCAACCGTTGGGACCGGTGGGGTCCTACGAGCAGTACTTC.

The rearrangement joins TRBV27 to TRBJ1-1, with a tentative D call TRBD1 (6 bases). The length of the CDR3 is 16 residues. Germline-derived CDR1 and CDR2 are MNHEY and SMNVEV (reference sequence). V was trimmed by 3 bases and J by 1 base, leaving 15 bases between them. The CDR3 reads CASSFRTKGENTEAFF. Here the CDR3 DNA reads TGTGCCAGCAGTTTTAGGACAAAGGGGGAGAACACTGAAGCTTTCTTT.

This clonotype was detected only once. CDR3 protein: CASSVAVYYNEQFF. In DNA form, the CDR3 reads TGCGCCAGCAGCGTGGCCGTGTACTACAATGAGCAGTTCTTC. The chain joins TRBV5-1 to TRBJ2-1, with D unresolved. V gave up 4 bases and J gave up 3 bases, with 11 bases separating them. There are 14 residues in the CDR3. The germline CDR1 and CDR2 sequences are SGHRS and YFSETQ.

J is TRBJ2-1 and V is TRBV7-6, with unresolved D. Germline V gene sequence: CDR1 SGHVS, CDR2 FNYEAQ. V shed 5 bases and J shed 7 bases, with 21 bases lying between them. The CDR3 totals 16 residues. CDR3 sequence (DNA): TGTGCCAGCAGCGAACAAGTGGGCGGTTGGTGGAATGAGCAGTTCTTC. Translation gives CASSEQVGGWWNEQFF.